This T cell receptor beta chain was identified in a study of prognosis after radiotherapy for stage I lung cancer. About the study: Operability status for all non-small cell lung cancer patients was recorded as medically inoperable. The roughly 14 male and about six female patients were aged roughly 53 to 95, median about 70 years. Tumors were squamous cell carcinoma in about seven patients and adenocarcinoma in twelve.

It was by two-round multiplex PCR that TCR beta CDR3 was amplified from genomic DNA. The use of primers specific to each TRBV and TRBJ gene characterized first-round PCR. It was universal primers that the second PCR round used. Using its own MiXCR run on the multiplex PCR reads, TCRdb lists one record per CDR3 protein. The repertoire holds about 18,000 distinct CDR3 sequences, with around 30% as singletons. Comments on this clonotype: Only one base separates this from a far larger clonotype, so it likely reflects a read error.

Looked up from germline, CDR1 is MNHNS and CDR2 is SASEGT. The length of the CDR3 is 17 residues. This rearrangement joins TRBV6-1 to TRBJ2-5; 8 bases match TRBD2. The DNA end favors TRBJ2-1, so the J call may be wrong. The sequences come from PBMCs, collected before or after stereotactic body radiation therapy (not recorded which). The receptor comes from a donor aged 50 or older with non-small cell lung cancer. The CDR3 region has the DNA TGTGCCAGCAGTCCTACCCCCGGGACTAGGGCCAATGGTGAGCAGTTCTTC. The encoded protein is CASSPTPGTRANGEQFF.